Described below is a single T cell receptor beta chain sequence and its context. The V gene's germline CDR1 is MDHEN and CDR2 SYDVKM. V dropped 5 bases and J dropped 2; count of bases not matched to a gene: 18. This CDR3 is 18 amino acids long. This specimen belongs to a study of shared T cell receptors in the human thymus. Clones were read by immunoSEQ multiplex PCR, and TCRdb kept only the in-frame ones, dropping some. The repertoire holds hundreds of thousands of clones, with more than 75% as singletons. The data also belong to a second study, concerning human thymus T cells. From that paper: An apparent bias in V and J gene usage was seen in thymic and blood repertoires.

Sequences were obtained from thymocytes. The chain has TRBV28 and TRBJ2-7, with 7 bases that match TRBD2. The sequence derives from a boy less than two years old with a congenital heart defect. CDR3 amino acids: CASSLSRGGGRIPYEQYF. In nucleotides, the CDR3 is TGTGCCAGCAGTCTCAGTCGTGGGGGAGGGCGTATCCCCTACGAGCAGTACTTC.